The 23 T cell receptor beta chains below were found in one sample sequenced in a study of T-cell memory formation after mild COVID-19. TCRdb ran MiXCR on the 5' RACE reads and lists one entry per CDR3 protein. Here the sample spans around 450,000 distinct CDR3 sequences, 20% to 25% being singletons. Sample: PBMCs or a T cell subset sorted from them (not recorded which). The receptor source for this set is an adult woman who had mild COVID-19 (a few samples of this study predate the infection). Cell type and time point are not known.

This clonotype was seen once. The genes are TRBV20-1 and TRBJ1-6, with D perhaps TRBD1 (5 bases). The CDR3 spans 16 residues. The germline V and J ends were trimmed by 6 bases and 4 bases, with 19 bases remaining between them. Germline V gene data show CDR1 as DFQATT and CDR2 as SNEGSKA (reference sequence). The CDR3 sequence is CSAHSPGARYNSPLHF. The DNA of the CDR3 is TGCAGTGCCCATAGTCCCGGGGCCCGATATAATTCACCCCTCCACTTT.

V gene TRBV4-1 combines with J gene TRBJ2-7, with 8 bases that match TRBD1. From germline, CDR1 is MGHRA and CDR2 YSYEKL. J was trimmed by 0 bases and V by 2 bases; bases with no gene match: 3. The CDR3 spans 15 residues. This CDR3 is CASSQSDRGSYEQYF. CDR3 sequence (DNA): TGCGCCAGCAGCCAAAGTGACAGGGGCTCCTACGAGCAGTACTTC.

This chain connects TRBV12-3 or TRBV12-4 to TRBJ2-7, with D maybe TRBD2 (5 bases). The CDR3 extends over 12 amino acids. The germline V and J ends were trimmed by 4 bases and 5 bases, with 9 bases remaining between them. DNA for the CDR3: TGTGCCAGCAGTTGGTCCGGGAACGAGCAGTACTTC. It encodes CASSWSGNEQYF.

The gene calls are TRBV5-1 and TRBJ2-7, with D possibly TRBD2 on 6 matching bases. Germline CDR1 reads SGHRS; CDR2 reads YFSETQ. The CDR3 length is 14 residues. The V and J ends lost 0 bases and 5 bases respectively, with 12 bases between them. CDR3 in amino acids: CASSLGGIENEQYF. In DNA, the CDR3 is TGCGCCAGCAGCTTGGGCGGGATAGAGAACGAGCAGTACTTC.

CDR3 sequence reads: CATSDPSVAKNIQYF. CDR3 DNA sequence: TGTGCCACCAGTGATCCATCAGTAGCCAAAAACATTCAGTACTTC. The chain recombines TRBV24-1 with TRBJ2-4, with unresolved D. This CDR3 region has 15 residues. Trimming removed 3 bases from V and 0 bases from J, with 8 bases in between. Germline CDR1 and CDR2: KGHDR and SFDVKD.

This clonotype was detected a few times. The chain is built from TRBV4-1 and TRBJ2-3, with unresolved D. Per germline, CDR1 MGHRA and CDR2 YSYEKL. V shed 1 base and J shed 6 bases, with 5 bases lying between them. The CDR3 is 12 amino acids. This CDR3 is CASSQVFDTQYF. In DNA form, the CDR3 reads TGCGCCAGCAGCCAAGTGTTCGATACGCAGTATTTT.

The table lists this clonotype with a few counts. The rearrangement uses TRBV25-1 and TRBJ2-2; the D is unclear. V was shortened by 3 bases and J by 3 bases, with 2 bases between the two germline ends. Per the germline V gene, CDR1 is MGHDK and CDR2 is SYGVNS. This CDR3 has 12 residues. CDR3 region: CASSDHTGELFF. CDR3 sequence (DNA): TGTGCCAGCAGTGACCACACCGGGGAGCTGTTTTTT.

The chain joins TRBV20-1 to TRBJ1-1; a possible D gene is TRBD1 (6 bases). Deletions cut 0 bases from V and 1 base from J, with 9 bases between. Germline V lookup: CDR1 DFQATT, CDR2 SNEGSKA (reference sequence). CDR3 size: 14 residues. The CDR3 sequence is CSARDGRGNTEAFF. The CDR3 DNA follows: TGCAGTGCTAGAGACGGCAGGGGGAACACTGAAGCTTTCTTT.

CDR3 amino acids: CASSPDRGRKETQYF. The CDR3 nucleotides read TGTGCCAGCTCACCGGACAGGGGTCGGAAAGAGACCCAGTACTTC. The chain carries TRBV18 and TRBJ2-5; 9 positions match TRBD1. CDR3 size: 15 residues. The germline CDR1 and CDR2 sequences are KGHSH and LQKENI. V was pared by 3 bases and J by 3 bases, with 5 bases of the junction left unmatched.

V and J are TRBV10-3 and TRBJ2-1; TRBD2 aligns across 9 bases. J gave up 9 bases and V 2 bases, and 5 bases lay outside the gene matches. Germline V CDR1 and CDR2: ENHRY, SYGVKD. The CDR3 loop spans 14 amino acids. The CDR3 loop is CAISERREGLEQFF. The CDR3 DNA sequence: TGTGCCATCAGTGAGCGGCGGGAGGGCCTTGAGCAGTTCTTC.

The genes are TRBV18 and TRBJ1-1, with D hard to call. In germline, CDR1 is KGHSH, CDR2 LQKENI. The V gene lost 4 bases and the J gene lost 5 bases, with 23 bases spanning the gap. The CDR3 sequence is 17 residues long. The CDR3 loop is CASSRKHQGQLKTEAFF. In DNA form, the CDR3 reads TGTGCCAGCTCACGAAAGCACCAAGGGCAGTTAAAGACTGAAGCTTTCTTT. The entire variable domain, with the rest obtained from reference TRBV18 and TRBJ1-1, is as follows: NAGVMQNPRHLVRRRGQEARLRCSPMKGHSHVYWYRQLPEEGLKFMVYLQKENIIDESGMPKERFSAEFPKEGPSILRIQQVVRGDSAAYFCASSRKHQGQLKTEAFFGQGTRLTVV.

The gene calls are TRBV11-2 and TRBJ2-2, with D possibly being TRBD2 (5 bases). V lost 1 base, J lost 4 bases, and 22 bases lay in between. The CDR3 sequence is 19 residues long. Germline V gene sequence: CDR1 SGHAT, CDR2 FQNNGV. This CDR3 reads CASSLVYGLYPWGTGELFF. DNA of the CDR3: TGTGCCAGCAGCTTAGTGTATGGACTTTATCCATGGGGCACCGGGGAGCTGTTTTTT.

This clonotype showed up just a few times. The chain combines TRBV7-9 with TRBJ2-7; D may be TRBD1 (7 bases). The CDR3 contains 14 residues. Trimming removed 5 bases at V and 2 bases at J, with 13 bases between. Germline values: CDR1 SEHNR, CDR2 FQNEAQ (reference sequence). The CDR3 reads CASSPLRGAYEQYF. In nucleotides, the CDR3 is TGTGCCAGCAGCCCGCTCAGGGGGGCCTACGAGCAGTACTTC.

The rearrangement joins TRBV20-1 to TRBJ1-2; 8 bases map to TRBD1. V shed 1 base, J shed 6 bases, and the junction held 10 bases outside the gene matches. This CDR3 has 15 residues. CDR1 and CDR2 from the germline V gene are DFQATT and SNEGSKA (reference sequence). The CDR3 region has the DNA TGCAGTGCTAGAGGGTGGTCAGGGGGCGCGGATGGCTACACCTTC. Its translation is CSARGWSGGADGYTF.

The chain combines TRBV7-9 with TRBJ1-1, with D hard to call. The CDR3 totals 13 residues. Germline CDR1 SEHNR, CDR2 FQNEAQ (reference sequence). V lost 4 bases, J lost 6 bases, and 12 bases lay in between. This chain's CDR3 is CASSSQLDSEAFF. CDR3 nucleotide sequence: TGTGCCAGCAGCTCCCAACTGGACTCTGAAGCTTTCTTT.

The chain combines TRBV9 with TRBJ2-7; D may be TRBD2 (7 bases). The CDR3 contains 13 residues. Between the trimmed V and J ends, which lost 2 bases and 7 bases, there was a span of 13 bases. The germline gives CDR1 SGDLS, CDR2 YYNGEE. The CDR3 reads CASSVGGLSEQYF. The CDR3 nucleotides read TGTGCCAGCAGCGTCGGGGGGCTAAGTGAGCAGTACTTC. Looking up the rest from reference TRBV9 and TRBJ2-7 gives the full variable domain: DSGVTQTPKHLITATGQRVTLRCSPRSGDLSVYWYQQSLDQGLQFLIQYYNGEERAKGNILERFSAQQFPDLHSELNLSSLELGDSALYFCASSVGGLSEQYFGPGTRLTVT.

This clonotype was seen a handful of times. The J gene is TRBJ1-3, the V gene TRBV12-3 or TRBV12-4; weak D call: TRBD1 (5 bases). With 0 bases removed from V and 0 bases from J, the gap between germline ends came to 12 bases. The CDR3 contains 17 residues. The CDR3 DNA is TGTGCCAGCAGTTTAGCCCCGGGACTGAACTCTGGAAACACCATATATTTT. Translation: CASSLAPGLNSGNTIYF.

This clonotype appeared once. The J gene is TRBJ1-5, the V gene TRBV19; D gene unclear. The CDR3 sequence is 13 residues long. CDR1 and CDR2 from the germline V gene are LNHDA and SQIVND (reference sequence). Deletions cut 6 bases from V and 5 bases from J, with 11 bases between. The CDR3 DNA reads TGTGCCAGTAGAGGGAGGGCCTATCAGCCCCAGCATTTT. Encoded protein: CASRGRAYQPQHF.

This clonotype turned up a few times. This rearrangement joins TRBV7-2 to TRBJ2-2, with D unclear. The V end lost 7 bases, the J end lost 7 bases, and 10 bases lay between the germline ends. Germline CDR1 reads SGHTA; CDR2 reads FQGNSA. This CDR3 has 12 residues. Written as DNA, the CDR3 is TGTGCCAGCAACCGTATGGGCGGGGAGCTGTTTTTT. Protein product: CASNRMGGELFF. The full variable domain, in which reference TRBV7-2 and TRBJ2-2 provide the parts outside the CDR3, is GAGVSQSPSNKVTEKGKDVELRCDPISGHTALYWYRQSLGQGLEFLIYFQGNSAPDKSGLPSDRFSAERTGGSVSTLTIQRTQQEDSAVYLCASNRMGGELFFGEGSRLTVL.

The chain recombines TRBV11-3 with TRBJ2-3; D is undetermined. The V and J ends lost 0 bases and 3 bases respectively, with 4 bases between them. The CDR3 spans 13 residues. The germline CDR1 and CDR2 sequences are SGHNT and YENEEA. CDR3 DNA: TGTGCCAGCAGCTTAGAAACGACAGATACGCAGTATTTT. Its translation is CASSLETTDTQYF.

This sequence joins TRBV25-1 and TRBJ2-5, with 8 bases aligning to TRBD1. CDR3 length: 15 residues. Unmatched junction bases numbered 9, after V lost 5 bases and J lost 4 bases. Germline V gene sequence: CDR1 MGHDK, CDR2 SYGVNS. The DNA of the CDR3 is TGTGCCAGCAGTCCAGGGGGCGAAGTGTTAGAGACCCAGTACTTC. Translating it yields CASSPGGEVLETQYF.

The chain is built from TRBV10-3 and TRBJ2-7; tentatively, D is TRBD2 (6 bases). V lost 6 bases and J lost 2, with 8 bases in between. Germline V gives CDR1 ENHRY, CDR2 SYGVKD. CDR3 size: 12 residues. The CDR3: CAIREGTYEQYF. CDR3 in DNA: TGTGCCATCAGGGAGGGCACCTACGAGCAGTACTTC.

This clonotype was counted between two and nine times. The chain uses TRBV7-9 and TRBJ1-1; no firm D call. CDR3 length: 12 amino acids. Germline assignment: CDR1 SEHNR and CDR2 FQNEAQ (reference sequence). With 5 bases removed from V and 8 bases from J, the gap between germline ends came to 12 bases. This chain's CDR3 is CASSPSGGEAFF. The CDR3 DNA reads TGTGCCAGCAGCCCATCTGGCGGGGAAGCTTTCTTT.